The clone carrying this T cell receptor beta chain was counted only a few times. Its antigen is unidentified. The entry originates in a study of OX40 agonist ivuxolimab in advanced cancers. About the research overall: Dose-escalation cases comprised hepatocellular carcinoma, melanoma, renal cell or head and neck cancer. General study results and limits: Expanded clones were, on average, more numerous among CD8+ T cells than CD4+. Partial responders dosed at 0.1-3.0 mg/kg displayed clonal expansion ranking among the lowest.

Only in-frame clones appear in the TCRdb table, and some are missing; sequencing was by immunoSEQ multiplex PCR. This table holds around 62,000 clones, approximately 80% found once. The CDR3 has 16 amino acids. CDR1 and CDR2 (germline): LGHNA, YSLEER. V shed 0 bases and J shed 1 base, with 12 bases lying between them. Blood sampling took place at baseline, cycle 4 day 1, and cycle 7 day 1. The source of this sequence is an adult with an advanced solid tumor such as melanoma, head and neck, liver or kidney cancer. The rearrangement joins TRBV4-3 to TRBJ1-1; no firm D call. Sequencing used CD4+ or CD8+ T cells sorted from blood, obtained in a trial of the OX40 agonist ivuxolimab. CDR3 sequence: CASSQDRAERNTEAFF. CDR3 nucleotide sequence: TGCGCCAGCAGCCAAGATCGAGCGGAAAGGAACACTGAAGCTTTCTTT.